One and the same sample provided the 20 T cell receptor beta chains below, sequenced in a study of cytomegalovirus exposure and HLA in healthy donors. PCR involved 60 Vbeta and 13 Jbeta primers. Here immunoSEQ multiplex PCR was the method, and the copy in TCRdb shows in-frame clones only, minus some. The repertoire consists of about 160,000 clones, with approximately 85% occurring once and the leading ten covering more than 0.75%. Sample: PBMCs. The receptors originated from a girl aged 2-9 years in good health and CMV-seropositive.

This clone was seen a single time. This sequence joins TRBV6-1 and TRBJ2-5; 8 positions match TRBD1. The ends lost 7 bases at V and 4 bases at J; junction bases unmatched: 11. The CDR3 is 15 amino acids. In germline, CDR1 is MNHNS, CDR2 SASEGT. Here the CDR3 DNA reads TGTGCCAGCACTGCTCACAGGGGGAGAGGAGAGACCCAGTACTTC. Translated: CASTAHRGRGETQYF.

The genes are TRBV30 and TRBJ1-1, with unresolved D. Germline V CDR1 and CDR2: GTSNPN, SVGIG (reference sequence). Trimming left V 0 bases short and J 3 bases short, with 23 bases between. The CDR3 runs to 18 residues. As DNA, the CDR3 is TGTGCCTGGAGTGTACGACGGGGTGGATCACTCTACTACACTGAAGCTTTCTTT. Its translation is CAWSVRRGGSLYYTEAFF.

This rearrangement joins TRBV30 to TRBJ1-1; TRBD1 might be the D (5 bases). This CDR3 spans 14 amino acids. Trimming took 5 bases from V and 5 from J, leaving 18 bases between them. Germline CDR1 reads GTSNPN; CDR2 reads SVGIG (reference sequence). CDR3 loop: CAWVRGKRETEAFF. The CDR3 nucleotides read TGTGCCTGGGTTCGGGGGAAACGGGAGACTGAAGCTTTCTTT.

The chain carries TRBV29-1 and TRBJ2-5; possible D gene TRBD1, 7 bases. CDR1 and CDR2 from the germline V gene are SQVTM and ANQGSEA. The CDR3 length is 14 residues. Trimming removed 3 bases at V and 5 bases at J, with 16 bases between. CDR3 loop: CSVDGTAGGETQYF. DNA for the CDR3: TGCAGCGTTGATGGGACGGCAGGGGGGGAGACCCAGTACTTC.

V gene TRBV6-4 combines with J gene TRBJ2-6; D unresolved. CDR1 MRHNA and CDR2 SNTAGT come from the germline V gene. Trimming removed 4 bases at V and 3 bases at J, with 7 bases between. This CDR3 has 14 residues. CDR3: CASSGAYGANVLTF. The CDR3, as DNA: TGTGCCAGCAGTGGGGCGTATGGGGCCAACGTCCTGACTTTC.

The chain uses TRBV6-4 and TRBJ2-2; a possible D gene is TRBD2 (6 bases). CDR1 MRHNA and CDR2 SNTAGT come from the germline V gene. The CDR3 runs 13 residues. The V end was cut by 4 bases, the J end by 3 bases, with 6 bases between. The CDR3 protein is CASSGRDTGELFF. CDR3 bases: TGTGCCAGCAGTGGGAGGGACACCGGGGAGCTGTTTTTT.

This chain joins TRBV29-1 and TRBJ1-6, with 8 bases that match TRBD1. Germline CDR1 is SQVTM and CDR2 is ANQGSEA. This CDR3 has 12 amino acids. V trimming: 4 bases; J trimming: 7 bases; junction bases outside the gene matches: 0. CDR3 sequence: CSVGQGNSPLHF. CDR3 nucleotide sequence: TGCAGCGTTGGACAGGGGAATTCACCCCTCCACTTT. Full variable domain (outside the CDR3, taken from reference TRBV29-1 and TRBJ1-6): SAVISQKPSRDICQRGTSLTIQCQVDSQVTMMFWYRQQPGQSLTLIATANQGSEATYESGFVIDKFPISRPNLTFSTLTVSNMSPEDSSIYLCSVGQGNSPLHFGNGTRLTVT.

The rearrangement uses TRBV4-1 and TRBJ2-3; TRBD2 agrees at 10 bases. After removal of 4 bases from V and 8 bases from J, the junction contained 15 bases not matched to a gene. The CDR3 spans 17 residues. Germline assignment: CDR1 MGHRA and CDR2 YSYEKL. The CDR3 loop is CASSLGPYLVAGGTQYF. In nucleotides, the CDR3 is TGCGCCAGCAGCCTGGGACCTTACCTGGTAGCGGGAGGTACGCAGTATTTT.

The chain's CDR3 is CASSPGLAGYETQYF. DNA for the CDR3: TGTGCCAGCAGCCCTGGACTAGCGGGATATGAGACCCAGTACTTC. The rearrangement uses TRBV7-2 and TRBJ2-5; 12 positions match TRBD2. Germline CDR1 reads SGHTA; CDR2 reads FQGNSA. V lost 5 bases, J lost 5 bases, and 6 bases stayed unmatched. CDR3 size: 15 residues.

The V call is TRBV27, the J call TRBJ2-1; 9 bases map to TRBD1. V shed 0 bases and J 1 base; nucleotides not matched to a gene: 10. The CDR3 is made up of 19 amino acids. The germline V gene has CDR1 MNHEY and CDR2 SMNVEV (reference sequence). CDR3 protein: CASSLSLTGGLVSYNEQFF. The CDR3, as DNA: TGTGCCAGCAGTTTATCTTTGACAGGGGGTCTCGTTTCCTACAATGAGCAGTTCTTC.

This rearrangement joins TRBV2 to TRBJ1-4, with 8 bases aligning to TRBD1. This CDR3 contains 13 residues. The V gene end was trimmed by 8 bases and the J gene end by 12 bases; junction bases not matched to a gene: 11. The germline CDR1 and CDR2 sequences are SNHLY and FYNNEI. CDR3 in DNA: TGTGCCAGCGGTTTGGCAGGGGGCGAGGAACTGTTTTTT. It translates to CASGLAGGEELFF.

This chain joins TRBV19 and TRBJ1-3; D remains ambiguous. The CDR3 is made up of 13 amino acids. V was shortened by 5 bases and J by 3 bases, with 8 bases between the two germline ends. The germline V gene has CDR1 LNHDA and CDR2 SQIVND (reference sequence). For the CDR3, the DNA is TGTGCCAGTAGTCCGGAGGTTGGAAACACCATATATTTT. This gives the protein CASSPEVGNTIYF.

The chain has TRBV11-2 and TRBJ1-5; 9 bases fit TRBD1. CDR1 is SGHAT, CDR2 FQNNGV, per germline. V trimming: 6 bases; J trimming: 2 bases; junction bases outside the gene matches: 5. The CDR3 is made up of 15 amino acids. CDR3 amino acids: CASSFDRGGNQPQHF. CDR3 nucleotides: TGTGCCAGCAGTTTTGACAGGGGGGGCAATCAGCCCCAGCATTTT.

Note on this clone: One junction end does not reproduce the germline sequence, and a read error may be involved. This sequence joins TRBV10-2 and TRBJ1-2; D is unresolved. Germline lookup yields CDR1 WSHSY and CDR2 SAAADI. CDR3 size: 13 residues. Here the CDR3 DNA reads TGCGCCAGCAGTGGTAACGACGCACAGACCACATCGTTC. Its protein is CASSGNDAQTTSF.

In its sample, this clone was seen once. The CDR3 DNA reads as TGCAGCGTCCAGCGTACAGGGGGCGAAGAGACCCAGTACTTC. Its translation: CSVQRTGGEETQYF. The chain combines TRBV29-1 with TRBJ2-5; 9 bases agree with TRBD1. Germline lookup yields CDR1 SQVTM and CDR2 ANQGSEA. CDR3 length: 14 residues. With 6 bases clipped from V and 3 bases from J, the junction kept 8 bases outside the gene matches.

This chain links TRBV2 with TRBJ1-2; 7 bases fit TRBD1. Germline values: CDR1 SNHLY, CDR2 FYNNEI. The V gene end was trimmed by 5 bases and the J gene end by 8 bases; junction bases not matched to a gene: 8. The CDR3 is made up of 13 amino acids. The CDR3 coding sequence is TGTGCCAGCAGTCCGACAGGGCCAGGGGGCTACACCTTC. This translates into CASSPTGPGGYTF. The full variable domain, with the rest looked up from reference TRBV2 and TRBJ1-2, is EPEVTQTPSHQVTQMGQEVILRCVPISNHLYFYWYRQILGQKVEFLVSFYNNEISEKSEIFDDQFSVERPDGSNFTLKIRSTKLEDSAMYFCASSPTGPGGYTFGSGTRLTVV.

Written as DNA, the CDR3 is TGTGCCAGCAGACCCACAGGGGGTACTGAAGCTTTCTTT. Residues: CASRPTGGTEAFF. The chain recombines TRBV2 with TRBJ1-1, with TRBD1 matching 8 bases. The CDR3 is made up of 13 amino acids. With V trimmed by 6 bases and J by 5 bases, 5 bases remained unmatched. Germline-derived CDR1 and CDR2 are SNHLY and FYNNEI.

The chain recombines TRBV5-1 with TRBJ2-5, with unresolved D. Germline V lookup: CDR1 SGHRS, CDR2 YFSETQ. Deletions cut 2 bases from V and 5 bases from J, with 4 bases between. The CDR3 loop spans 11 amino acids. CDR3 amino acids: CASSFEETQYF. The CDR3 region has the DNA TGCGCCAGCAGCTTCGAGGAGACCCAGTACTTC. The variable domain in full, completed from reference TRBV5-1 and TRBJ2-5, reads KAGVTQTPRYLIKTRGQQVTLSCSPISGHRSVSWYQQTPGQGLQFLFEYFSETQRNKGNFPGRFSGRQFSNSRSEMNVSTLELGDSALYLCASSFEETQYFGPGTRLLVL.

CDR3 sequence (DNA): TGTGCCATCAGCCCGGGATATGACTATGGCTACACCTTC. It translates to CAISPGYDYGYTF. This rearrangement joins TRBV10-3 to TRBJ1-2; no reliable D call. The CDR3 sequence is 13 residues long. From germline, CDR1 is ENHRY and CDR2 SYGVKD. V dropped 6 bases and J dropped 3 bases, with 11 bases sitting between them.

The rearrangement links TRBV5-1 to TRBJ2-3; D gene unclear. The CDR3 consists of 12 residues. Germline V gives CDR1 SGHRS, CDR2 YFSETQ. The germline V and J ends were trimmed by 1 base and 6 bases, with 6 bases remaining between them. The CDR3 sequence: CASSLTGDTQYF. CDR3 nucleotide sequence: TGCGCCAGCAGCTTGACCGGGGATACGCAGTATTTT.